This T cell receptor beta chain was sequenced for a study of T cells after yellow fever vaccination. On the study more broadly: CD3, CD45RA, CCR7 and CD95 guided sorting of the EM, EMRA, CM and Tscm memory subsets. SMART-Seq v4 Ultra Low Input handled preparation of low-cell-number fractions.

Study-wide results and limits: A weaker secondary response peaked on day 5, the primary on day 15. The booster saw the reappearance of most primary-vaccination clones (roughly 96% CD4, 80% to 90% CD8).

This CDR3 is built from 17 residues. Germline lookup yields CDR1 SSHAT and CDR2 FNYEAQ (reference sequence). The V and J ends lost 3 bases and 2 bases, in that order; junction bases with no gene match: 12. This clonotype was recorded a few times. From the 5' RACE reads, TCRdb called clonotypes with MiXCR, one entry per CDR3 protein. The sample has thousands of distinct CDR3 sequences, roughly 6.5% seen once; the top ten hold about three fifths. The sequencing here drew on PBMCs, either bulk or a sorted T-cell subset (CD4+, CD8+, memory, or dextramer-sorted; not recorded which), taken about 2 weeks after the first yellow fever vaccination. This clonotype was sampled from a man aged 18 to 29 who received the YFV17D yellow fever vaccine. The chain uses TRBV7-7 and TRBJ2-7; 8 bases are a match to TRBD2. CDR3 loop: CASSFGGGTTSAYEQYF. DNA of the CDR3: TGTGCCAGCAGCTTTGGCGGGGGGACGACCTCCGCCTACGAGCAGTACTTC.